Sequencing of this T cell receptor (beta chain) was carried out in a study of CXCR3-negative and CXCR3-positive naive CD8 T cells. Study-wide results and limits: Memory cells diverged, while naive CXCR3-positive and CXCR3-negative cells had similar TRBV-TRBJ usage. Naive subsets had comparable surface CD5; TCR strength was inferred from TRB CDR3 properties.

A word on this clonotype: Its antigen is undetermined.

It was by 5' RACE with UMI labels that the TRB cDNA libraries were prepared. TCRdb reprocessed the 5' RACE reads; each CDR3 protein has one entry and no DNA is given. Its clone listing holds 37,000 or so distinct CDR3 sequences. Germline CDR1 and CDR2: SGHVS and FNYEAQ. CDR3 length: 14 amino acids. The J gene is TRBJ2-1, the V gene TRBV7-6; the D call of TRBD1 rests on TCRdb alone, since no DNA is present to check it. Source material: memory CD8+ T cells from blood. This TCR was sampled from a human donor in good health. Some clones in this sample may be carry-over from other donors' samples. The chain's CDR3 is CASSLGTGGNEQFF.